The source of this TCR beta chain is a study of tissue T cells after allogeneic stem cell transplantation. Notes on the study in general: TCR repertoires tracked anatomic similarity, regardless of disease or transplant status. Tissue-detected TCR repertoire was only partly captured by blood and spleen T cells.

To note about this clone: Its specificity is not known. Gene names are the mouse ones. The read falls 1 residue short of the CDR3 end, and the missing part is taken from the germline J gene.

Germline values: CDR1 MSHET, CDR2 SYDVDS. The CDR3 is made up of 10 amino acids. V was cut by 6 bases and J by 7 bases, with 6 bases left in between. CDR3 sequences, V/J genes, frequencies and template counts came from survey-depth TCRbeta sequencing. Only in-frame clones appear in the TCRdb table, and some are missing; sequencing was by immunoSEQ multiplex PCR. The repertoire consists of about 22,000 clones, with 55% to 75% occurring once and the leading ten covering 0.65% to 0.75%. This chain links TRBV29 with TRBJ1-1, with unresolved D. The clonotype was recovered from a female BALB/c mouse in good health. The strain's MHC haplotype is H2-d. The sample consisted of spleen. CDR3 bases read: TGTGCTAGCAGACCAGGAGAAGTCTTC. Encoded protein: CASRPGEVF. The complete CDR3 protein is CASRPGEVFF.